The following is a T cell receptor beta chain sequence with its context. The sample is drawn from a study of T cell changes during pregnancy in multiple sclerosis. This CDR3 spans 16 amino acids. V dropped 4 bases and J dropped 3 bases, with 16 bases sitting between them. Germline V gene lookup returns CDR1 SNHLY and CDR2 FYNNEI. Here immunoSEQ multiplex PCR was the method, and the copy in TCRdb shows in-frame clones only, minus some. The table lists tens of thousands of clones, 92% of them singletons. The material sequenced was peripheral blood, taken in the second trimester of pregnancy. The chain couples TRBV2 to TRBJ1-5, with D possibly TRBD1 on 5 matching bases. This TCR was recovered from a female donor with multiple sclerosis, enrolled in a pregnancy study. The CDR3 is CASSGVGRGNNQPQHF. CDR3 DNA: TGTGCCAGCAGTGGAGTAGGGAGGGGCAACAATCAGCCCCAGCATTTT.